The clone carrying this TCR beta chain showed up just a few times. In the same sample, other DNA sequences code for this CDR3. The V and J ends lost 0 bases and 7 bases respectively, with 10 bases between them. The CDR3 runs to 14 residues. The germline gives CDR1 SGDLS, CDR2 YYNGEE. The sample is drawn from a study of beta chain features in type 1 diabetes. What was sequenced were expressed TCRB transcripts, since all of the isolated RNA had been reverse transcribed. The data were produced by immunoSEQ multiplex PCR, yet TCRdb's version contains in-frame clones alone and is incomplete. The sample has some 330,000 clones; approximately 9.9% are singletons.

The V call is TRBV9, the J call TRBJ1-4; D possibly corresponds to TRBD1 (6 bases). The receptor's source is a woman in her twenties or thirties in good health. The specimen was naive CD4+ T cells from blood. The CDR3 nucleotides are TGTGCCAGCAGCGTAGTGGGGGCTGGTGAAAAACTGTTTTTT. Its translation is CASSVVGAGEKLFF.